This is a list of T cell receptor beta chains from one sample in a study of T cells after yellow fever vaccination. MiXCR was run by TCRdb on the 5' RACE reads, yielding one entry per CDR3 protein. This table holds 300,000 to 350,000 distinct CDR3 sequences, 8.1% found once. The sample in question was PBMCs, obtained approximately 40 days after the first yellow fever vaccination. These receptors were collected from a man aged 18 to 29 who received the YFV17D yellow fever vaccine. CDR3s include the opening cysteine and the closing phenylalanine or tryptophan. D genes are given only for firm matches. Clone size is not always given. Where it is, it says once, few, many or a class for expanded clones.

NA	TRBV5-1	TRBJ2-3	NA	CASSLGDTTDTQYF	TGCGCCAGCAGCTTGGGGGACACCACAGATACGCAGTATTTT
NA	TRBV20-1	TRBJ1-1	few	CRGRVNTEAFF	TGCAGGGGGAGGGTGAACACTGAAGCTTTCTTT
TRBD1	TRBV5-1	TRBJ2-3	NA	CASSLGGQGATDTQYF	TGCGCCAGCAGCTTGGGGGGACAGGGCGCCACAGATACGCAGTATTTT
TRBD1	TRBV6-5	TRBJ2-1	many	CASSYRDRGRAEQFF	TGTGCCAGCAGTTATAGGGACAGGGGGCGGGCTGAGCAGTTCTTC
TRBD1	TRBV9	TRBJ2-2	many	CASSDLQGAGELFF	TGTGCCAGCAGCGACCTACAGGGGGCCGGGGAGCTGTTTTTT
NA	TRBV11-2	TRBJ1-2	NA	CASSNTYGYTF	TGTGCCAGCAGCAACACTTATGGCTACACCTTC
NA	TRBV5-1	TRBJ1-5	few	CASSQGVGDQPQHF	TGCGCCAGCAGCCAAGGGGTTGGTGATCAGCCCCAGCATTTT
NA	TRBV5-1	TRBJ2-3	NA	CPSSLLAGADTPYF	TGCCCCAGCAGCTTGCTAGCTGGCGCAGATACGCCGTATTTT
TRBD1	TRBV7-2	TRBJ2-3	many	CASSPGQGEYTQYF	TGTGCCAGCAGCCCAGGACAGGGGGAATATACGCAGTATTTT
NA	TRBV11-2	TRBJ2-5	NA	CASSSGIQETQYF	TGTGCCAGCAGCTCAGGGATTCAAGAGACCCAGTACTTC
TRBD2	TRBV4-2	TRBJ2-7	NA	CASSQEGGGSYEQYF	TGTGCCAGCAGCCAAGAGGGCGGGGGGTCCTACGAGCAGTACTTC
NA	TRBV7-9	TRBJ1-2	NA	CASSPPGTIYGYTF	TGTGCCAGCAGCCCTCCTGGGACGATTTATGGCTACACCTTC
TRBD1	TRBV20-1	TRBJ2-5	NA	CSAARQGLTETQYF	TGCAGTGCCGCCCGACAGGGGTTAACAGAGACCCAGTACTTC
NA	TRBV9	TRBJ2-1	NA	CASSAIAGASYNEQFF	TGTGCCAGCAGCGCAATTGCGGGGGCCTCCTACAATGAGCAGTTCTTC
NA	TRBV3-1	TRBJ2-5	NA	CASSQERSAETQYF	TGTGCCAGCAGCCAAGAGCGGAGCGCCGAGACCCAGTACTTC
TRBD1	TRBV4-1	TRBJ2-1	NA	CASSRRQGPASYNEQFF	TGCGCCAGCAGCCGCCGACAGGGACCGGCCTCCTACAATGAGCAGTTCTTC
NA	TRBV7-2	TRBJ1-2	NA	CASSPIRGGNYGYIF	TGTGCCAGCAGCCCTATCAGGGGAGGAAACTATGGCTACATCTTC
TRBD1	TRBV27	TRBJ1-6	few	CASSSPGQGFSPLHF	TGTGCCAGCAGTTCCCCCGGACAGGGTTTTTCACCCCTCCACTTT
NA	TRBV15	TRBJ2-5	NA	CATSRLQLGENQETQYF	TGTGCCACCAGCAGACTACAGTTGGGGGAGAACCAAGAGACCCAGTACTTC
NA	TRBV7-2	TRBJ2-3	few	CASSSPFPDTQYF	TGTGCCAGCAGCTCTCCTTTTCCCGATACGCAGTATTTT
NA	TRBV7-9	TRBJ1-4	NA	CAYDLSQSTLFF	TGTGCCTACGACTTATCGCAGTCTACACTGTTTTTT
NA	TRBV29-1	TRBJ1-2	few	CSVDPREDYGYTF	TGCAGCGTTGATCCGCGGGAGGACTATGGCTACACCTTC
NA	TRBV11-2	TRBJ1-2	once	CASSLGVGEGRGYTF	TGTGCCAGCAGCTTAGGAGTTGGGGAGGGAAGGGGCTACACCTTC
NA	TRBV7-2	TRBJ2-7	NA	CASSYGMVRDEQYF	TGTGCCAGCAGCTACGGCATGGTAAGGGACGAGCAGTACTTC
NA	TRBV6-6	TRBJ2-2	few	CASIGPYTGELFF	TGTGCCAGTATCGGGCCCTACACCGGGGAGCTGTTTTTT
NA	TRBV5-1	TRBJ2-3	few	CASSFLGISADTQYF	TGCGCCAGCAGCTTTCTGGGTATTAGCGCAGATACGCAGTATTTT
TRBD1	TRBV5-1	TRBJ2-5	few	CASSWDRRQGASRETQYF	TGCGCCAGCAGCTGGGATCGTAGACAGGGGGCATCGCGAGAGACCCAGTACTTC
TRBD2	TRBV7-3	TRBJ2-1	NA	CASSLGAGAYNEQFF	TGTGCCAGCAGCTTAGGAGCGGGGGCCTACAATGAGCAGTTCTTC
NA	TRBV20-1	TRBJ1-5	few	CSAIRGELRGQPQHF	TGCAGCGCGATCCGGGGGGAATTGCGAGGTCAGCCCCAGCATTTT
TRBD2	TRBV18	TRBJ2-1	few	CASSLTSGAGEQFF	TGTGCCAGCTCTCTCACTAGCGGGGCGGGTGAGCAGTTCTTC
NA	TRBV9	TRBJ1-2	few	CASSVNSDSTSGYTF	TGTGCCAGCAGCGTAAACTCCGACTCCACGTCAGGCTACACCTTC
NA	TRBV5-1	TRBJ2-2	many	CASSLPGPANTGELFF	TGCGCCAGCAGCTTGCCGGGACCAGCGAACACCGGGGAGCTGTTTTTT
TRBD1	TRBV20-1	TRBJ1-1	NA	CSAHTGTGGLAFF	TGCAGTGCCCACACCGGGACAGGGGGTTTAGCTTTCTTT
TRBD2	TRBV11-2	TRBJ2-3	NA	CASSPFPGGSSTDTQYF	TGTGCCAGCAGCCCTTTTCCGGGGGGGTCTAGCACAGATACGCAGTATTTT
TRBD2	TRBV2	TRBJ2-1	NA	CASIGTSQEEQFF	TGTGCCAGCATCGGGACTAGTCAGGAGGAGCAGTTCTTC
NA	TRBV9	TRBJ2-3	many	CASSGVTDTQYF	TGTGCCAGCAGCGGGGTCACAGATACGCAGTATTTT
NA	TRBV6-5	TRBJ1-5	few	CASSYPGQPQHF	TGTGCCAGCAGTTACCCGGGACAGCCCCAGCATTTT
NA	TRBV18	TRBJ2-3	NA	CATNRASGADTQYF	TGTGCCACAAACAGGGCTAGCGGCGCAGATACGCAGTATTTT
NA	TRBV25-1	TRBJ2-2	many	CASRRGEGGELFF	TGTGCCAGCAGACGAGGGGAAGGCGGGGAGCTGTTTTTT
NA	TRBV7-6	TRBJ1-5	few	CASSLAGYTGNSNQPQHF	TGTGCCAGCAGCTTAGCCGGGTACACGGGAAATAGCAATCAGCCCCAGCATTTT
NA	TRBV5-6	TRBJ1-1	NA	CASTPNYTEAFF	TGTGCCAGCACCCCGAATTACACTGAAGCTTTCTTT
NA	TRBV11-2	TRBJ2-2	many	CASSSELTGELFF	TGTGCCAGCAGCTCCGAACTCACCGGGGAGCTGTTTTTT
TRBD1	TRBV18	TRBJ1-2	few	CASSPTAFEGGGYGYTF	TGTGCCAGCTCACCGACCGCCTTTGAAGGGGGCGGCTATGGCTACACCTTC
TRBD2	TRBV5-4	TRBJ2-1	few	CASSLSLAGAGEQFF	TGTGCCAGCAGTCTGAGCCTAGCGGGGGCAGGGGAGCAGTTCTTC
TRBD1	TRBV4-2	TRBJ2-2	few	CASSPHRGTGTGELFF	TGTGCCAGCAGCCCCCACAGGGGGACGGGCACCGGGGAGCTGTTTTTT
NA	TRBV11-1	TRBJ2-7	NA	CASSILGGETYEQYF	TGTGCCAGCAGCATCCTCGGGGGTGAGACCTACGAGCAGTACTTC
NA	TRBV10-3	TRBJ1-1	few	CAKKRAATVGTTEAFF	TGTGCCAAGAAACGGGCAGCCACGGTAGGTACCACTGAAGCTTTCTTT
NA	TRBV5-6	TRBJ2-3	NA	CAGSRYTGTRHSNTQYF	TGTGCCGGCAGCAGATACACCGGGACCCGACATTCCAATACGCAGTATTTT
TRBD1	TRBV7-7	TRBJ2-7	NA	CASSVGQGASYEQYF	TGTGCCAGCAGCGTCGGACAGGGGGCTTCCTACGAGCAGTACTTC
NA	TRBV14	TRBJ2-3	few	CASSHTWGSTDTQYF	TGTGCCAGCAGCCATACGTGGGGTAGCACAGATACGCAGTATTTT
NA	TRBV2	TRBJ2-7	few	CASRAYEQYF	TGTGCCAGCCGCGCCTACGAGCAGTACTTC
NA	TRBV5-1	TRBJ2-5	few	CASSLSWVTETQYF	TGCGCCAGCAGCTTATCCTGGGTCACAGAGACCCAGTACTTC
NA	TRBV6-2/TRBV6-3	TRBJ1-2	NA	CASSPIRDTYGYTF	TGTGCCAGCAGCCCTATCCGGGACACCTATGGCTACACCTTC
TRBD1	TRBV20-1	TRBJ1-6	NA	CSASSGGTPLHF	TGCAGTGCCTCCTCAGGGGGGACACCCCTCCACTTT
TRBD2	TRBV7-2	TRBJ2-3	NA	CASSLVPLAGVGDTQYF	TGTGCCAGCAGCTTAGTCCCCCTAGCGGGGGTGGGAGATACGCAGTATTTT
NA	TRBV5-1	TRBJ1-2	NA	CASSPGGRDYGYTF	TGCGCCAGCAGCCCGGGGGGCAGGGACTATGGCTACACCTTC
NA	TRBV27	TRBJ1-1	few	CASHTGTEAFF	TGTGCCAGCCACACTGGGACTGAAGCTTTCTTT